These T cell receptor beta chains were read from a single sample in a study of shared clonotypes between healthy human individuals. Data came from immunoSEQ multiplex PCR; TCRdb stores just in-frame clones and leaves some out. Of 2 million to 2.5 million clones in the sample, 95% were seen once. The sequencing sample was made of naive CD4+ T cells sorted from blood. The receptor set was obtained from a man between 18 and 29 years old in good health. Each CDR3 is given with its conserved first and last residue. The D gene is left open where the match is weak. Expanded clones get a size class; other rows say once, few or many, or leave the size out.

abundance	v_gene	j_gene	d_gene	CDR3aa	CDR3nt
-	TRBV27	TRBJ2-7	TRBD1	CASSLDRVSGEQYF	TGTGCCAGCAGTTTGGACAGGGTAAGCGGCGAGCAGTACTTC
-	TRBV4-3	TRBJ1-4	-	CASSQVFVFNEKLFF	TGCGCCAGCAGCCAAGTTTTCGTATTTAATGAAAAACTGTTTTTT
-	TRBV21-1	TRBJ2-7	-	CASSKVSSSAPYEQYF	TGTGCCAGCAGCAAAGTTTCGTCTTCTGCCCCCTACGAGCAGTACTTC
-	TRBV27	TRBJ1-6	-	CASSLSVTDQANSPLHF	TGTGCCAGCAGTTTATCAGTTACAGATCAGGCAAATTCACCCCTCCACTTT
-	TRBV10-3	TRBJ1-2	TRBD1	CAIQQGDYGYTF	TGTGCCATCCAACAGGGGGACTATGGCTACACCTTC
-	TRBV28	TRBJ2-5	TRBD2	CASRASGGLRETQYF	TGTGCCAGCAGGGCTAGCGGGGGTCTCCGGGAGACCCAGTACTTC
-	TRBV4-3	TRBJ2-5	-	CASSQGVRKAVQETQYF	TGCGCCAGCAGCCAAGGGGTTAGAAAAGCGGTCCAAGAGACCCAGTACTTC
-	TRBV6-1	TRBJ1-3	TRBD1	CASSEVPTGSSGNTIYF	TGTGCCAGCAGTGAAGTTCCGACAGGGAGCTCTGGAAACACCATATATTTT
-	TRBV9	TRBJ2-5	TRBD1	CASSVGTGLETQYF	TGTGCCAGCAGCGTAGGGACAGGGCTTGAGACCCAGTACTTC
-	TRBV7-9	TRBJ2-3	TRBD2	CASSLAGASGRTDTQYF	TGTGCCAGCAGCTTAGCCGGGGCTAGCGGGAGGACAGATACGCAGTATTTT
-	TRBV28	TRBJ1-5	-	CASRRPMGEQPQHF	TGTGCCAGCAGAAGACCCATGGGTGAACAGCCCCAGCATTTT
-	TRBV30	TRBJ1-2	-	CAWRGHGESSYGYTF	TGTGCCTGGAGGGGACACGGAGAATCTAGCTATGGCTACACCTTC
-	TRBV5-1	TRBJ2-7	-	CASSSKSDSHVQYF	TGCGCCAGCAGCTCTAAATCGGACAGCCATGTGCAGTACTTC
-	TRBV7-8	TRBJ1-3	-	CASSLESRAGNTIYF	TGTGCCAGCAGCTTAGAGTCCAGGGCTGGAAACACCATATATTTT
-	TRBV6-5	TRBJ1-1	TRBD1	CASSYGQGTINTEAFF	TGTGCCAGCAGTTACGGACAGGGAACAATAAACACTGAAGCTTTCTTT
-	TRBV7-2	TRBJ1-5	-	CASSLVAGNNQPQHF	TGTGCCAGCAGCTTAGTAGCGGGGAACAATCAGCCCCAGCATTTT
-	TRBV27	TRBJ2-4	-	CASSLGRILAKNIQYF	TGTGCCAGCAGTTTAGGGCGGATACTAGCCAAAAACATTCAGTACTTC
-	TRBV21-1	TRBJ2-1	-	CASSKAPVPQFF	TGTGCCAGCAGCAAAGCGCCGGTACCGCAGTTCTTC
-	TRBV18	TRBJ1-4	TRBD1	CASSVSRTGNNEKLFF	TGTGCCAGCTCCGTGTCGAGGACAGGAAATAATGAAAAACTGTTTTTT
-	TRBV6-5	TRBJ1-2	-	CASNTGRSGYTF	TGTGCCAGCAACACAGGGAGGAGTGGCTACACCTTC
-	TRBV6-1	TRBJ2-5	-	CAACRGIQETQYF	TGTGCGGCTTGCCGGGGGATACAAGAGACCCAGTACTTC
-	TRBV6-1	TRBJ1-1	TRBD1	CASSIRTGTEAFF	TGTGCCAGCAGTATCCGGACAGGGACTGAAGCTTTCTTT
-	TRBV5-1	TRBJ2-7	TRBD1	CASSLSGQGGYEQYF	TGCGCCAGCAGCTTGTCTGGACAGGGTGGGTACGAGCAGTACTTC
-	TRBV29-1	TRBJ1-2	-	CSVSGGIYGYTF	TGCAGCGTTTCTGGGGGAATCTATGGCTACACCTTC
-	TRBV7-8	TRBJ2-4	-	CASSLGPSKNIQYF	TGTGCCAGCAGCTTAGGTCCTAGCAAAAACATTCAGTACTTC
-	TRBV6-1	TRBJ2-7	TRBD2	CASRRLAGVYEQYF	TGTGCCAGCAGAAGACTAGCGGGAGTCTACGAGCAGTACTTC
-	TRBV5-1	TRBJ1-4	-	CASSSGATNEKLFF	TGCGCCAGCAGCTCGGGGGCAACTAATGAAAAACTGTTTTTT
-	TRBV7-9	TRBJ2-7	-	CASSSQGVDEQYF	TGTGCCAGCAGCTCACAGGGTGTTGACGAGCAGTACTTC
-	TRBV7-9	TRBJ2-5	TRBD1	CASSLLVGQGQTQYF	TGTGCCAGCAGCTTATTAGTGGGACAGGGCCAGACCCAGTACTTC
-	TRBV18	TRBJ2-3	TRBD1	CASSPYPGTAGTDTQYF	TGTGCCAGCTCGCCCTACCCCGGGACAGCAGGCACAGATACGCAGTATTTT
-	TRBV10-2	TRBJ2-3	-	CASSEQGTFTDTQYF	TGCGCCAGCAGTGAGCAGGGGACATTCACAGATACGCAGTATTTT
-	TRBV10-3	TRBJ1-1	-	CAISGDPTEAFF	TGTGCCATCAGTGGGGATCCCACTGAAGCTTTCTTT
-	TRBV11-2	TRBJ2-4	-	CASSLSTGNIQYF	TGTGCCAGCAGCCTTTCGACGGGAAACATTCAGTACTTC
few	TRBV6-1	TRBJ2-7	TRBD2	CASSAGLAGSYEQYF	TGTGCCAGCAGCGCCGGACTAGCGGGCTCCTACGAGCAGTACTTC
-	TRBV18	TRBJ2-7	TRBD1	CASSPGQGNSYEQYF	TGTGCCAGCTCACCGGGACAGGGCAACTCCTACGAGCAGTACTTC
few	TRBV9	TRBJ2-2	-	CASSETAITGELFF	TGTGCCAGCAGCGAAACAGCTATCACCGGGGAGCTGTTTTTT
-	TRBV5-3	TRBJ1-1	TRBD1	CARSSYWDRNTEAFF	TGTGCCAGAAGCTCCTACTGGGACAGGAACACTGAAGCTTTCTTT
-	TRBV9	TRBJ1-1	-	CASSVGPIFGTEAFF	TGTGCCAGCAGCGTAGGGCCGATCTTCGGCACTGAAGCTTTCTTT
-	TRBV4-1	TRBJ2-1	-	CATAQAVYFHNEQFF	TGCGCCACCGCCCAGGCAGTGTACTTTCACAATGAGCAGTTCTTC
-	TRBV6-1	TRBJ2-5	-	CASSEGIGRTQYF	TGTGCCAGCAGTGAAGGGATCGGTCGGACCCAGTACTTC
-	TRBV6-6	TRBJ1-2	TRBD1	CASSRTGADYGYTF	TGTGCCAGCAGCCGGACAGGGGCGGACTATGGCTACACCTTC
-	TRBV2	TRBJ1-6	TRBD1	CASSELGTGGTTLHF	TGTGCCAGCAGTGAATTGGGGACAGGGGGCACGACCCTCCACTTT
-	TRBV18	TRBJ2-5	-	CASSPPDETQYF	TGTGCCAGCTCACCACCTGATGAGACCCAGTACTTC